A selection of T cell receptor beta chains follows, all from one sample in a study of blood T cell repertoires in COVID-19. Using immunoSEQ multiplex PCR, the repertoire was profiled, and TCRdb retains in-frame clones only, with some absent. The table includes about 310,000 clones, about 87% detected once. The source material was peripheral blood. These receptors were taken from a woman in her forties or fifties who had recovered from COVID-19. Both conserved end residues are part of each CDR3. A D gene is named only where the DNA matches it firmly. For some rows the clone size is stated as once, few or many, or as a class when expanded; others skip it.

d_call: TRBD1; v_call: TRBV5-1; clone_size: -; j_call: TRBJ1-5; cdr3_aa: CASSPGTDQPQHF; cdr3_nt: TGCGCCAGCAGCCCTGGGACAGATCAGCCCCAGCATTTT
d_call: -; v_call: TRBV5-1; clone_size: few; j_call: TRBJ2-2; cdr3_aa: CASSLAFTGELFF; cdr3_nt: TGCGCCAGCAGCTTGGCTTTTACCGGGGAGCTGTTTTTT
d_call: -; v_call: TRBV11-3; clone_size: -; j_call: TRBJ2-2; cdr3_aa: CASSLDSGTGELFF; cdr3_nt: TGTGCCAGCAGCTTAGATTCGGGTACCGGGGAGCTGTTTTTT
d_call: -; v_call: TRBV2; clone_size: -; j_call: TRBJ2-2; cdr3_aa: CASSAFVSNTGELFF; cdr3_nt: TGTGCCAGCAGTGCTTTTGTGTCGAACACCGGGGAGCTGTTTTTT
d_call: -; v_call: TRBV3-1/TRBV3-2; clone_size: -; j_call: TRBJ1-2; cdr3_aa: CASSHPLGAHYGYTF; cdr3_nt: TGTGCCAGCAGCCACCCCCTAGGGGCTCACTATGGCTACACCTTC
d_call: -; v_call: TRBV3-1/TRBV3-2; clone_size: -; j_call: TRBJ1-1; cdr3_aa: CASSQLRGTEAFF; cdr3_nt: TGTGCCAGCAGCCAGCTCAGGGGTACTGAAGCTTTCTTT
d_call: TRBD1; v_call: TRBV9; clone_size: -; j_call: TRBJ1-6; cdr3_aa: CASSAALGQGSYNSPLHF; cdr3_nt: TGTGCCAGCAGCGCTGCCCTAGGACAGGGATCCTATAATTCACCCCTCCACTTT
d_call: -; v_call: TRBV30; clone_size: -; j_call: TRBJ1-3; cdr3_aa: CAWEQGLSGNTIYF; cdr3_nt: TGTGCCTGGGAACAGGGTCTCTCTGGAAACACCATATATTTT
d_call: -; v_call: TRBV6-6; clone_size: -; j_call: TRBJ1-1; cdr3_aa: CASSPVENTEAFF; cdr3_nt: TGTGCCAGCAGTCCTGTAGAAAACACTGAAGCTTTCTTT
d_call: -; v_call: TRBV9; clone_size: -; j_call: TRBJ2-7; cdr3_aa: CASSVAGSGAYEQYF; cdr3_nt: TGTGCCAGCAGCGTAGCGGGGTCGGGGGCCTACGAGCAGTACTTC
d_call: TRBD1; v_call: TRBV6-6; clone_size: once; j_call: TRBJ1-5; cdr3_aa: CASSYSRGDQPQHF; cdr3_nt: TGTGCCAGCAGTTACTCCAGGGGGGATCAGCCCCAGCATTTT
d_call: -; v_call: TRBV30; clone_size: -; j_call: TRBJ1-1; cdr3_aa: CAWGRQVNTEAFF; cdr3_nt: TGTGCCTGGGGAAGACAGGTGAACACTGAAGCTTTCTTT
d_call: TRBD1; v_call: TRBV27; clone_size: -; j_call: TRBJ1-6; cdr3_aa: CASSFDRVSPLHF; cdr3_nt: TGTGCCAGCAGTTTCGACAGGGTTTCACCCCTCCACTTT
d_call: -; v_call: TRBV3-1/TRBV3-2; clone_size: few; j_call: TRBJ1-4; cdr3_aa: CASSQGWRVREKLFF; cdr3_nt: TGTGCCAGCAGCCAGGGGTGGAGGGTAAGGGAAAAACTGTTTTTT
d_call: -; v_call: TRBV7-2; clone_size: -; j_call: TRBJ1-2; cdr3_aa: CASSLGSMSNYGYTF; cdr3_nt: TGTGCCAGCAGCTTAGGGAGCATGTCTAACTATGGCTACACCTTC
d_call: -; v_call: TRBV7-2; clone_size: -; j_call: TRBJ1-3; cdr3_aa: CASSYFSGNTIYF; cdr3_nt: TGTGCCAGCAGCTACTTCTCAGGAAACACCATATATTTT
d_call: TRBD2; v_call: TRBV30; clone_size: -; j_call: TRBJ2-1; cdr3_aa: CAWSVRTSGRQWEQFF; cdr3_nt: TGTGCCTGGAGTGTACGAACTAGCGGGAGACAATGGGAGCAGTTCTTC
d_call: TRBD2; v_call: TRBV6-4; clone_size: -; j_call: TRBJ2-1; cdr3_aa: CASSDSSGSYNEQFF; cdr3_nt: TGTGCCAGCAGTGATTCTAGCGGTTCCTACAATGAGCAGTTCTTC